This is a list of T cell receptor beta chains from one sample in a study of OX40 agonist ivuxolimab in advanced cancers. The table came from immunoSEQ multiplex PCR; TCRdb's copy has only in-frame clones and leaves some out. Among 95,000 to 150,000 clones, roughly 95% were seen once, and the ten largest hold more than 0.15%. The sequences come from CD4+ or CD8+ T cells sorted from blood, collected in a trial of the OX40 agonist ivuxolimab. These receptors originate from an adult with an advanced solid tumor such as melanoma, head and neck, liver or kidney cancer. CDR3s leave out the opening cysteine and the closing phenylalanine or tryptophan. Size is omitted from some rows. Given values are once, few, many or a class for expanded clones.

J | length | size | V | CDR3
TRBJ2-7 | 10 | . | TRBV6-6 | ASSYGGLEQY
TRBJ2-5 | 11 | . | TRBV7-9 | ASSLDGQETQY
TRBJ2-6 | 14 | . | TRBV4-1 | ASSQEGVSGANVLT
TRBJ1-2 | 12 | . | TRBV6-5 | ASSPRQPNYGYT
TRBJ2-7 | 13 | . | TRBV5-1 | ASRLSGTNSYEQY
TRBJ2-3 | 14 | . | TRBV25-1 | ASSGRTSGSTDTQY
TRBJ1-5 | 11 | few | TRBV5-6 | ASSRTSAQPQH
TRBJ1-1 | 11 | . | TRBV6-5 | ASSVKRDTEAF
TRBJ1-1 | 11 | . | TRBV29-1 | SAGQVMNTEAF
TRBJ1-5 | 10 | . | TRBV6-1 | ASSEGRGVQH
TRBJ2-7 | 11 | once | TRBV6-6 | ASRGVNSYEQY
TRBJ1-5 | 15 | . | TRBV5-3 | ARSLGGAAHSNQPQH
TRBJ2-1 | 14 | . | TRBV9 | ASSVALASGNNEQF
TRBJ2-2 | 13 | . | TRBV7-2 | ASSLVVQGRGELF
TRBJ2-1 | 10 | . | TRBV10-3 | AISESLNEQF
TRBJ2-3 | 13 | . | TRBV6-4 | ASSVSGWSTDTQY
TRBJ1-3 | 14 | . | TRBV11-2 | ASSLGVGIAGNTIY
TRBJ2-3 | 13 | . | TRBV11-2 | ASSLGRQGTDTQY
TRBJ2-7 | 12 | . | TRBV2 | ASLKLRGSYEQY
TRBJ2-3 | 13 | . | TRBV28 | ASRLAGEGSDTQY
TRBJ2-7 | 14 | . | TRBV19 | ASSRMTGGDSYEQY
TRBJ1-6 | 13 | . | TRBV7-2 | ASRPRWTENSPLH
TRBJ1-5 | 13 | . | TRBV19 | ASSLGGFGNQPQH
TRBJ2-5 | 12 | . | TRBV19 | ASSIGPPPETQY
TRBJ2-3 | 13 | . | TRBV7-8 | ASSITSGRWDTQY
TRBJ2-4 | 18 | . | TRBV2 | ASRSRTGPWGSGRANIQY
TRBJ2-1 | 16 | . | TRBV14 | ASSQSSGDLPPNNEQF
TRBJ1-2 | 13 | . | TRBV6-5 | ASSYIQGTNYGYT
TRBJ1-2 | 12 | . | TRBV6-5 | ASSLERGNYGYT
TRBJ2-1 | 16 | . | TRBV7-2 | ASSLNPTGGGYFNEQF
TRBJ1-2 | 12 | . | TRBV5-1 | ASSFRDSNYGYT
TRBJ2-3 | 13 | . | TRBV9 | ASSFREGGTDTQY
TRBJ1-3 | 12 | . | TRBV18 | ASSPQRGENTIY
TRBJ2-2 | 14 | . | TRBV19 | ASFNTSGRGTGELF
TRBJ2-1 | 17 | . | TRBV7-9 | ASSQRTSGGSPPYNEQF
TRBJ2-7 | 11 | . | TRBV4-1 | ASSFDGTYEQY
TRBJ2-5 | 11 | . | TRBV4-1 | ASSGGRWETQY
TRBJ1-2 | 13 | . | TRBV4-2 | ASSQDEGLEYGYT
. | 14 | . | TRBV6-4 | ASSESTGTSTDTQH
TRBJ1-5 | 12 | . | TRBV6-5 | ASSSQEGNQPQH
TRBJ2-6 | 15 | . | TRBV5-6 | ASSFRTGFSGANVLT
TRBJ1-1 | 13 | once | TRBV28 | ASSLTGHLNTEAF
TRBJ1-1 | 13 | . | TRBV2 | ASSEGDTLFAEAF
TRBJ2-3 | 15 | few | TRBV11-2 | ASSLAETGFYTDTQY
TRBJ2-7 | 11 | . | TRBV10-1 | ASSESRNYEQY
TRBJ1-6 | 11 | . | TRBV28 | ASSLPGNSPLH